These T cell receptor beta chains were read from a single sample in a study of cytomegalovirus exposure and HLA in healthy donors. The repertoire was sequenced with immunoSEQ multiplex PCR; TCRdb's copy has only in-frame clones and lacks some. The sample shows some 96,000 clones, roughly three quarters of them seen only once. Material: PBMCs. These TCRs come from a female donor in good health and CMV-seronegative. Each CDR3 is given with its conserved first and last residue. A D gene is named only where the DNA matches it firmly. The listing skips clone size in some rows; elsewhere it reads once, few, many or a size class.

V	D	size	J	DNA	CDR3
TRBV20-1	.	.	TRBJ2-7	TGCAGTGCTAGTAGGGGCTACGAGCAGTACTTC	CSASRGYEQYF
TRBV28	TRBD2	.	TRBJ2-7	TGTGCCAGCAACTCGGGAGGGGCCTACGAGCAGTACTTC	CASNSGGAYEQYF
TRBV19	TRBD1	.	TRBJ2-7	TGTGCCACTAAACCGGGACAGGCATCGTACGAGCAGTACTTC	CATKPGQASYEQYF
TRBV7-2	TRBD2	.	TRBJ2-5	TGTGCCAGCAGCCGCGGGGTAGCGGGGGGGCCTAAATACTTC	CASSRGVAGGPKYF
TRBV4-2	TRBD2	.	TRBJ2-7	TGTGCCAGCAGCCAGGGACTAGCGGGGGGTGTAGGGGAGCAGTACTTC	CASSQGLAGGVGEQYF
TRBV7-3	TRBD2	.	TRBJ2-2	TGTGCCAGCAGCCGACCGGGGGGCGGGGAGCTGTTTTTT	CASSRPGGGELFF
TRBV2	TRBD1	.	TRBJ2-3	TGTGCCAGCAGTGAAAGGACAGGATGGTCACCTCTAACTAGCACAGATACGCAGTATTTT	CASSERTGWSPLTSTDTQYF
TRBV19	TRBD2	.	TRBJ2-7	TGTGCCAGTACCCCGGCGGGGGGCCCCTACGAGCAGTACTTC	CASTPAGGPYEQYF
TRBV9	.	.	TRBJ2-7	TGTGCCAGCAGCGAACCACACTACTACGAGCAGTACTTC	CASSEPHYYEQYF
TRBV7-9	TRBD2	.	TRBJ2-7	TGTGCCAGCAGCTTACTAGCGGGGGTGGAGGAGCAGTACTTC	CASSLLAGVEEQYF
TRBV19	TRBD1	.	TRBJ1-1	TGTGCCAGTTATCTACCGGGACAGGGGGCAAAGGGGACTGAAGCTTTCTTT	CASYLPGQGAKGTEAFF
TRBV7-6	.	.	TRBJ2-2	TGTGCCAGCAGCTTATCCAGGGGTGCCGGGGAGCTGTTTTTT	CASSLSRGAGELFF
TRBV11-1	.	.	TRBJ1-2	TGTGCCAGCAGCTTAGCGGCAACCGCGGAGGGGAATCATGGCTACACCTTC	CASSLAATAEGNHGYTF
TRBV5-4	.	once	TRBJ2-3	TGTGCCAGCAGCTTGTCAGCTAGCGGCACAGATACGCAGTATTTT	CASSLSASGTDTQYF
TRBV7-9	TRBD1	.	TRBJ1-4	TGTGCCAGCAGCCCTTGGACAGGCTCCCGGGAAAAACTGTTTTTT	CASSPWTGSREKLFF
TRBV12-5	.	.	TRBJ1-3	TGTGCTAGTGGTTTGTCAGGGGCTGGAAACACCATATATTTT	CASGLSGAGNTIYF
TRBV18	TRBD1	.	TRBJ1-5	TGTGCCAGCTCACCTGGGACAGGGGGATCTCAGCCCCAGCATTTT	CASSPGTGGSQPQHF
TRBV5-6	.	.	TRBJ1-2	TGTGCCAGCAGCTTGACAGGGATTTCTAGCGGCTACACCTTC	CASSLTGISSGYTF
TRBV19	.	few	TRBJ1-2	TGTGCCAGTAGTATCATCGTGGCAGGGAACCTCTATGGCTACACCTTC	CASSIIVAGNLYGYTF
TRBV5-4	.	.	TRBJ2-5	TGTGCCAGCAGCTATGCAAGGGGCCAAGAGACCCAGTACTTC	CASSYARGQETQYF
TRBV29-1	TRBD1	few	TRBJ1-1	TGCAGCGTCGGACAGGGGGCGCGGAGTACTGAAGCTTTCTTT	CSVGQGARSTEAFF
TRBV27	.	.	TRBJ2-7	TGTGCCAGCAGTTTAGGACGGGGTGGGGAGCAGTACTTC	CASSLGRGGEQYF
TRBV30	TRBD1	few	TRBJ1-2	TGTGCCTGGAGGGGGACAGGGGAAAATGGCTACACCTTC	CAWRGTGENGYTF
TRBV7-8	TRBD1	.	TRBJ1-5	TGTGCCAGCAGCCTGGGACAGGGAAGCAATCAGCCCCAGCATTTT	CASSLGQGSNQPQHF
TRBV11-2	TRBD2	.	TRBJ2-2	TGTGCCAGCAGCTTAGGACTAGCGGGAGGGGAGCTGTTTTTT	CASSLGLAGGELFF
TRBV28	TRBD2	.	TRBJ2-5	TGTGCCAGCAGTTTATGGGGACTAGCGGGAGAGGGTTTGGAGACCCAGTACTTC	CASSLWGLAGEGLETQYF
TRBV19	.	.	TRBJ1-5	TGTGCCAGTAGTATAAGTGTCGCTTTGAGAAGCAATCAGCCCCAGCATTTT	CASSISVALRSNQPQHF
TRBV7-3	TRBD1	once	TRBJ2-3	TGTGCCAGCAGCTCACGGTCAGGGGGCCCCACAGATACGCAGTATTTT	CASSSRSGGPTDTQYF
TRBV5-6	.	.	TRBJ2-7	TGTGCCAGCAAAAGTCTGGGGCGGGACTGGGGGTACGAGCAGTACTTC	CASKSLGRDWGYEQYF
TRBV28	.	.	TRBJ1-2	TGTGCCAGTAGGGGCGAATATGGCTACACCTTC	CASRGEYGYTF
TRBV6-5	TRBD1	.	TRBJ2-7	TGTGCCAGCGGGCGGACAGGGTTTGAGTACGAGCAGTACTTC	CASGRTGFEYEQYF
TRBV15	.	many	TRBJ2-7	TGTGCCACCAGCACGGCAGGCGAGCAGTACTTC	CATSTAGEQYF
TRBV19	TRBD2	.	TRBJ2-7	TGTGCCAGTAGTCTGGGATCTAGCGGGAGCTACGAGCAGTACTTC	CASSLGSSGSYEQYF
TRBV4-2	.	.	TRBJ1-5	TGTGCCAGCAGCCAAGATCTCGCTCCGGGACACCAGCATTTT	CASSQDLAPGHQHF
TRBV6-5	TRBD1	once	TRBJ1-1	TGTGCCAGCAGTTACTCAGACAGGGGGGAGACTGAAGCTTTCTTT	CASSYSDRGETEAFF
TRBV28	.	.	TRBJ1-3	TGTGCCAGCAGTTTAAGTTTGCCAGGCCAAAACACCATATATTTT	CASSLSLPGQNTIYF
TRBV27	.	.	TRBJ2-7	TGTGCCAGCAGACTCCAGGTCTCGCGCTCCTACGAGCAGTACTTC	CASRLQVSRSYEQYF
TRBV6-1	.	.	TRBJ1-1	TGTGCCGGGAGCCCCAGGGGCACTGAAGCTTTCTTT	CAGSPRGTEAFF
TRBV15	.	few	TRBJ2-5	TGTGCCACCAGCAGAGATTTCCAGGTCCAAGAGACCCAGTACTTC	CATSRDFQVQETQYF
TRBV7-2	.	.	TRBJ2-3	TGTGCCAGCAGCGACCCGGGAGATACGCAGTATTTT	CASSDPGDTQYF
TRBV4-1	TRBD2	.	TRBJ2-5	TGCGCCAGCAGCCAAACTAGCGGGAGTCAGACCCAGTACTTC	CASSQTSGSQTQYF
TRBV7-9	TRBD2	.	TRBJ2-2	TGTGCCAGCAGCTTAGGTGCTAGCGGGTTAACCGGGGAGCTGTTTTTT	CASSLGASGLTGELFF
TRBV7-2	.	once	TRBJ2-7	TGTGCCAGCAGCTTCCGACCCTCAGGGGCTTCCTACGAGCAGTACTTC	CASSFRPSGASYEQYF
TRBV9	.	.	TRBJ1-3	TGTGCCAGCAGCGTAGGGATACAGGGAAACACCATATATTTT	CASSVGIQGNTIYF
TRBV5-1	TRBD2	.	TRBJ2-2	TGCGCCAGCAGCTTGGCACTAGCGGGGGGCACCGGGGAGCTGTTTTTT	CASSLALAGGTGELFF
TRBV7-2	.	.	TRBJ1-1	TGTGCCAGCAGCTTAGCGTGGGGCAGGGTAGAAGCTTTCTTT	CASSLAWGRVEAFF
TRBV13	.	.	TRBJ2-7	TGTGCCAGCAGCGACCGAATGCGCGGGGTTGATCAACGGGTCGCTTACGAGCAGTACTTC	CASSDRMRGVDQRVAYEQYF
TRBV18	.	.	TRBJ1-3	TGTGCCAGCTCACCCCAGGACAGCTTCCTTGGAAACACCATATATTTT	CASSPQDSFLGNTIYF
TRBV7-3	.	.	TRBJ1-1	TGTGCCAGCAGCTTTGGCACAGGGATGAACACTGAAGCTTTCTTT	CASSFGTGMNTEAFF
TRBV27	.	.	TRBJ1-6	TGTGCCAGCAGTTTAGTGGGGGGTTCACCCCTCCACTTT	CASSLVGGSPLHF
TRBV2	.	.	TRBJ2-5	TGTGCCAGCAGCCTGGCCTGGAGTCGGGAGACCCAGTACTTC	CASSLAWSRETQYF
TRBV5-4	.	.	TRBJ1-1	TGTGCCAGCAGCTTGGGCTTGAGGGGGGGGCACACTGAAGCTTTCTTT	CASSLGLRGGHTEAFF
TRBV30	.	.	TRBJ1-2	TGTGCCTGGAGTGTACAGGGAACCAGAGGAGGTTCTGGCTACACCTTC	CAWSVQGTRGGSGYTF